This entry lists 20 T cell receptor beta chains sequenced from one sample in a study of CD8+ T cells in alopecia areata. RNA extraction and reverse transcription yielded cDNA as sequencing template. Some clones are missing from TCRdb's copy, which holds only in-frame ones; the method was immunoSEQ multiplex PCR. The data show around 140,000 clones, around 87% seen once. Regarding treatment: oral pan-JAK inhibitor, 5-10 mg twice daily. The sequences come from CD8+ T cells sorted from blood, collected at week 4, from a patient treated with tofacitinib. These receptor sequences come from a human donor with alopecia areata.

The chain joins TRBV19 to TRBJ2-7, with D perhaps matching TRBD1 (6 bases). CDR1 LNHDA and CDR2 SQIVND come from the germline V gene (reference sequence). This CDR3 is built from 14 residues. V was trimmed by 6 bases and J by 2 bases, leaving 14 bases between them. The CDR3 region is CASSETGIAYEQYF. The CDR3, as DNA: TGTGCCAGTAGCGAGACAGGAATCGCCTACGAGCAGTACTTC.

The sample holds one count of this clone. The chain joins TRBV29-1 to TRBJ1-5; D remains unclear. The ends were cut back, 5 bases at V and 0 bases at J, with 8 bases in the middle. This CDR3 is 13 amino acids long. Germline V gene lookup returns CDR1 SQVTM and CDR2 ANQGSEA. The chain's CDR3 is CSVRTDSNQPQHF. The CDR3 DNA reads as TGCAGCGTTAGGACGGATAGCAATCAGCCCCAGCATTTT.

CDR3: CSARGPTELSGNTIYF. CDR3 nucleotides: TGCAGCGCCAGGGGACCGACTGAACTATCTGGAAACACCATATATTTT. This chain uses TRBV29-1 with TRBJ1-3; maybe TRBD1 (6 bases). The CDR3 sequence is 16 residues long. Germline lookup yields CDR1 SQVTM and CDR2 ANQGSEA. The germline V and J ends were trimmed by 7 bases and 1 base, with 20 bases remaining between them.

This clone was counted a single time. The chain has TRBV6-1 and TRBJ1-1; D unresolved. V shed 5 bases and J shed 1 base, with 14 bases lying between them. This CDR3 has 15 amino acids. Germline V gene data show CDR1 as MNHNS and CDR2 as SASEGT. CDR3 sequence (DNA): TGTGCCAGCAGTTTCAGTTGGGGAACGAACACTGAAGCTTTCTTT. Translating gives CASSFSWGTNTEAFF.

For the CDR3, the DNA is TGTGCCAGCAGTCTCTACTCAGGGGGCAGCGACGAGCAGTACTTC. Encoded protein: CASSLYSGGSDEQYF. The V and J genes are TRBV27 and TRBJ2-7; 8 positions agree with TRBD1. The CDR3 contains 15 residues. V lost 5 bases and J lost 5; bases outside the gene matches: 11. CDR1 is MNHEY and CDR2 is SMNVEV in the germline V gene (reference sequence).

This clone appeared a single time. J is TRBJ2-1 and V is TRBV6-4, with D maybe TRBD2 (5 bases). This CDR3 has 13 amino acids. Trimming took 0 bases from V and 10 from J, leaving 10 bases between them. Germline CDR1 reads MRHNA; CDR2 reads SNTAGT. In DNA form, the CDR3 reads TGTGCCAGCAGTGACTCAACAACGGGAGAGCAGTTCTTC. Translating gives CASSDSTTGEQFF.

CDR3 sequence: CASSLEGAKTYEQYF. For the CDR3, the DNA is TGTGCCAGCAGCTTAGAGGGCGCCAAGACCTACGAGCAGTACTTC. This sequence joins TRBV7-9 and TRBJ2-7, with no clear D. V shed 1 base and J shed 2 bases, with 12 bases lying between them. The CDR3 loop spans 15 amino acids. In germline, CDR1 is SEHNR, CDR2 FQNEAQ (reference sequence).

The V call is TRBV5-6, the J call TRBJ1-1; tentatively, D is TRBD1 (5 bases). The CDR3 has 12 residues. The germline CDR1 and CDR2 sequences are SGHDT and YYEEEE. The V and J ends lost 1 base and 6 bases respectively, with 7 bases between them. Here the CDR3 reads CASSLQGPEAFF. DNA for the CDR3: TGTGCCAGCAGCTTGCAGGGTCCTGAAGCTTTCTTT.

The chain recombines TRBV4-1 with TRBJ2-7; no clear D. The V gene's germline CDR1 is MGHRA and CDR2 YSYEKL. The CDR3 length is 14 residues. Trimming removed 1 base at V and 3 bases at J, with 10 bases between. CDR3 nucleotide sequence: TGCGCCAGCAGCCAAGGGACGGCCATCTACGAGCAGTACTTC. It encodes CASSQGTAIYEQYF.

This clone has only a few counts. The rearrangement uses TRBV4-2 and TRBJ2-5; D call uncertain. The CDR3 contains 15 residues. Germline V lookup: CDR1 LGHNA, CDR2 YNFKEQ. V was pared by 4 bases and J by 4 bases, with 16 bases between. The CDR3 nucleotides read TGTGCCAGCAGCCCAGCACTTCCCGGTAGAGAGACCCAGTACTTC. It translates to CASSPALPGRETQYF.

In this sample, this clone turned up a few times. V usage is TRBV5-4 and J usage is TRBJ2-3, with TRBD2 matching 11 bases. Germline V gene data show CDR1 as SGHNT and CDR2 as YYREEE (reference sequence). CDR3 length equals 17 residues. With 3 bases clipped from V and 1 base from J, the junction kept 7 bases outside the gene matches. The CDR3 reads CASSSLAGGSGTDTQYF. The CDR3 DNA is TGTGCCAGCAGCTCCCTAGCGGGGGGTTCTGGCACAGATACGCAGTATTTT.

The rearrangement uses TRBV7-3 and TRBJ2-5; D perhaps matches TRBD2 (5 bases). In germline, CDR1 is SGHTA, CDR2 FQGTGA. This CDR3 has 13 residues. V was shortened by 2 bases and J by 5 bases, with 9 bases between the two germline ends. The CDR3 loop reads CASSLRDWETQYF. The CDR3 DNA sequence: TGTGCCAGCAGCTTACGGGATTGGGAGACCCAGTACTTC.

The rearrangement joins TRBV7-9 to TRBJ2-7; 8 bases align to TRBD1. Germline CDR1 is SEHNR and CDR2 is FQNEAQ (reference sequence). This CDR3 comprises 18 residues. Germline trimming cut 4 bases from V and 1 base from J; bases unmatched to any gene: 15. The CDR3 bases are TGTGCCAGCAGCTCCCCACCTCCTACAGGGGGGTTTTCCTACGAGCAGTACTTC. Residues: CASSSPPPTGGFSYEQYF.

The chain combines TRBV19 with TRBJ2-7; perhaps D is TRBD1 or TRBD2 (5 bases each). The germline V gene encodes CDR1 LNHDA and CDR2 SQIVND (reference sequence). The ends were cut back, 5 bases at V and 7 bases at J, with 21 bases in the middle. This CDR3 contains 15 residues. The CDR3 protein is CASSLLPGTAWEQYF. The CDR3 region has the DNA TGTGCCAGTAGTCTCCTCCCCGGGACGGCCTGGGAGCAGTACTTC.

CDR3 sequence reads: CASSLGQIMNTEAFF. For the CDR3, the DNA is TGTGCCAGCAGTTTGGGACAGATCATGAACACTGAAGCTTTCTTT. The chain combines TRBV6-5 with TRBJ1-1; 7 nucleotides align to TRBD1. V lost 4 bases, J lost 0 bases, and 5 bases stayed unmatched. This CDR3 has 15 residues. The germline gives CDR1 MNHEY, CDR2 SVGAGI.

The CDR3 is CASSLEFEKLFF. For the CDR3, the DNA is TGTGCCAGCAGCTTAGAATTTGAAAAACTGTTTTTT. The chain employs TRBV7-8 and TRBJ1-4; D call uncertain. The V gene's germline CDR1 is SGHVS and CDR2 FQNEAQ. The CDR3 covers 12 residues. V was shortened by 1 base and J by 7 bases, with 4 bases between the two germline ends.

The chain is built from TRBV5-1 and TRBJ2-6; D unclear. CDR1 is SGHRS and CDR2 is YFSETQ in the germline V gene. V lost 5 bases and J 1 base, leaving 4 bases between the germline ends. The CDR3 totals 13 residues. The CDR3 DNA sequence: TGCGCCAGCAGTACTTCTGGGGCCAACGTCCTGACTTTC. It codes for CASSTSGANVLTF.

In the case of this clone: One junction end disagrees with the germline gene, perhaps due to a read error. The rearrangement links TRBV30 to TRBJ2-2; TRBD2 matches at 7 bases. Per the germline V gene, CDR1 is GTSNPN and CDR2 is SVGIG (reference sequence). There are 13 residues in the CDR3. In DNA, the CDR3 is TGTGCCGGGAGGGGCCCAATCACCGGGGAGCTGTTTTTT. It codes for CAGRGPITGELFF.

The chain uses TRBV5-1 and TRBJ2-1; no firm D call. The germline CDR1 and CDR2 sequences are SGHRS and YFSETQ. The length of the CDR3 is 12 residues. The V end lost 0 bases, the J end lost 11 bases, and 9 bases lay between the germline ends. The CDR3 DNA follows: TGCGCCAGCAGCTTGGGGGTCAGGCAGCAGTTCTTC. Its translation: CASSLGVRQQFF.

The chain employs TRBV19 and TRBJ1-2, with D maybe TRBD1 (5 bases). The CDR3 is made up of 15 amino acids. CDR1 LNHDA and CDR2 SQIVND come from the germline V gene (reference sequence). V lost 8 bases and J 7 bases, leaving 23 bases between the germline ends. For the CDR3, the DNA is TGTGCCAGTGGACACAAACCCCCGGGACGGTTTGGCTACACCTTC. It yields the protein CASGHKPPGRFGYTF. The full variable domain, with the rest looked up from reference TRBV19 and TRBJ1-2, is DGGITQSPKYLFRKEGQNVTLSCEQNLNHDAMYWYRQDPGQGLRLIYYSQIVNDFQKGDIAEGYSVSREKKESFPLTVTSAQKNPTAFYLCASGHKPPGRFGYTFGSGTRLTVV.